This is a list of T cell receptor beta chains from one sample in a study of patients and donors after allogeneic stem cell transplantation. A single record per CDR3 protein comes from TCRdb applying MiXCR to the RT-PCR reads. The sample holds some 20,000 distinct CDR3 sequences; 25% to 35% are singletons and the top ten take approximately 50%. Material: blood, either unsorted or a sorted T cell fraction (not recorded which). These receptors all stem from a human donor who was either an allogeneic HSCT recipient or a stem cell or donor lymphocyte infusion donor (not recorded which). It is not recorded whose cells these are; they may come from a transplant donor. CDR3s include the opening cysteine and the closing phenylalanine or tryptophan. D genes are given only for firm matches. For some rows the clone size is stated as once, few or many, or as a class when expanded; others skip it.

CDR3 DNA: TGCAGTGCTGATATTCCGGGACAGGGAAACTATGGCTACACCTTC
CDR3 protein: CSADIPGQGNYGYTF
D gene: TRBD1
V gene: TRBV20-1
clone size: few
J gene: TRBJ1-2

CDR3 DNA: TGTGCCAGCAGTTCGGTCGGGGAGCTGTTTTTT
CDR3 protein: CASSSVGELFF
D gene: NA
V gene: TRBV28
clone size: NA
J gene: TRBJ2-2

CDR3 DNA: TGTGCCAGCAGCGTGGGGACAGGGGGCAACTATGGCTACACCTTC
CDR3 protein: CASSVGTGGNYGYTF
D gene: TRBD1
V gene: TRBV9
clone size: few
J gene: TRBJ1-2

CDR3 DNA: TGCGCCAGCCAAAGTGGACAGACCTCGACAGATACGCAGTATTTT
CDR3 protein: CASQSGQTSTDTQYF
D gene: NA
V gene: TRBV5-1
clone size: many
J gene: TRBJ2-3

CDR3 DNA: TGTGCCAGCAGTTTATTGGCGGGGGACCACTATGGCTACACCTTC
CDR3 protein: CASSLLAGDHYGYTF
D gene: NA
V gene: TRBV28
clone size: NA
J gene: TRBJ1-2

CDR3 DNA: TGTGCCAGCAGTTCCTGGGCTGCAACTAATGAAAAACTGTTTTTT
CDR3 protein: CASSSWAATNEKLFF
D gene: NA
V gene: TRBV12-3/TRBV12-4
clone size: NA
J gene: TRBJ1-4

CDR3 DNA: TGCGCCAGCAGCCAAGCGAGGTCCTCCTCTGGAAACACCATATATTTT
CDR3 protein: CASSQARSSSGNTIYF
D gene: NA
V gene: TRBV4-3
clone size: NA
J gene: TRBJ1-3

CDR3 DNA: TGTGCCAGCAGTTCACAGGGGTACTATGGCTACACCTTC
CDR3 protein: CASSSQGYYGYTF
D gene: TRBD1
V gene: TRBV25-1
clone size: NA
J gene: TRBJ1-2

CDR3 DNA: TGTGCCAGCAGCGTAGGCCAGTCCTATAATTCACCCCTCCACTTT
CDR3 protein: CASSVGQSYNSPLHF
D gene: NA
V gene: TRBV9
clone size: NA
J gene: TRBJ1-6

CDR3 DNA: TGTGCCAGCAGTCACTGGCGACGGGGGGCCTGGGGAGAGACCCAGTACTTC
CDR3 protein: CASSHWRRGAWGETQYF
D gene: NA
V gene: TRBV6-5
clone size: NA
J gene: TRBJ2-5

CDR3 DNA: TGTGCCAGCAGCTTAAGCGGGGGGTGGTCCTACAATGAGCAGTTCTTC
CDR3 protein: CASSLSGGWSYNEQFF
D gene: TRBD2
V gene: TRBV7-3
clone size: NA
J gene: TRBJ2-1

CDR3 DNA: TGTGCCAGCAGCTTTGGGAAGGCTTACACTGAAGCTTTCTTT
CDR3 protein: CASSFGKAYTEAFF
D gene: NA
V gene: TRBV11-2
clone size: few
J gene: TRBJ1-1

CDR3 DNA: TGCAGTGCTACCAGAAAGAGTTCCTATGGCTACACCTTC
CDR3 protein: CSATRKSSYGYTF
D gene: NA
V gene: TRBV20-1
clone size: few
J gene: TRBJ1-2

CDR3 DNA: TGTGCCAGCAGTTTAAACAGCCTCCCTCATAATTCACCCCTCCACTTT
CDR3 protein: CASSLNSLPHNSPLHF
D gene: NA
V gene: TRBV27
clone size: few
J gene: TRBJ1-6

CDR3 DNA: TGTGCCAGCAGTGAGGTTCGGGGCTGGCACACCATATATTTT
CDR3 protein: CASSEVRGWHTIYF
D gene: NA
V gene: TRBV2
clone size: few
J gene: TRBJ1-3

CDR3 DNA: TGTGCCAGCAAGATACAGGGGGGATTATACAATGAGCAGTTCTTC
CDR3 protein: CASKIQGGLYNEQFF
D gene: TRBD1
V gene: TRBV6-5
clone size: NA
J gene: TRBJ2-1

CDR3 DNA: TGTGCCAGCAGTTGGGATACAGGCACCGGGGAGCTGTTTTTT
CDR3 protein: CASSWDTGTGELFF
D gene: NA
V gene: TRBV12-3/TRBV12-4
clone size: NA
J gene: TRBJ2-2

CDR3 DNA: TGTGCCAGCAGTTTTTCGGGACATCGGTATAACTATGGCTACACCTTC
CDR3 protein: CASSFSGHRYNYGYTF
D gene: NA
V gene: TRBV12-3/TRBV12-4
clone size: few
J gene: TRBJ1-2

CDR3 DNA: TGTGCCAGCAGCCAAGATTGGGGGGTCGGAAACACCATATATTTT
CDR3 protein: CASSQDWGVGNTIYF
D gene: NA
V gene: TRBV3-1
clone size: few
J gene: TRBJ1-3

CDR3 DNA: TGCAGTGCTAGAGCGGTAATGGCAAACTATGGCTACACCTTC
CDR3 protein: CSARAVMANYGYTF
D gene: NA
V gene: TRBV20-1
clone size: NA
J gene: TRBJ1-2

CDR3 DNA: TGTGCCAGTCAAGGACAGGTGATGGGGAAACTGTTTTTT
CDR3 protein: CASQGQVMGKLFF
D gene: TRBD1
V gene: TRBV2
clone size: few
J gene: TRBJ1-4

CDR3 DNA: TGTGCCAGCAGCGCAACAGGGGTCACCGGGGAGCTGTTTTTT
CDR3 protein: CASSATGVTGELFF
D gene: TRBD1
V gene: TRBV9
clone size: NA
J gene: TRBJ2-2

CDR3 DNA: TGTGCCAGCAAATTCCGTCCCGCAATCGGAGAGCAGTTCTTC
CDR3 protein: CASKFRPAIGEQFF
D gene: NA
V gene: TRBV6-2/TRBV6-3
clone size: once
J gene: TRBJ2-1

CDR3 DNA: TGCAGTGCTAGAAAGACAGGGCAAACTGGAAACACCATATATTTT
CDR3 protein: CSARKTGQTGNTIYF
D gene: TRBD1
V gene: TRBV20-1
clone size: few
J gene: TRBJ1-3

CDR3 DNA: TGTGCCAGCAGCTTAGCGTTGGAGACCCAGTACTTC
CDR3 protein: CASSLALETQYF
D gene: NA
V gene: TRBV7-6
clone size: many
J gene: TRBJ2-5